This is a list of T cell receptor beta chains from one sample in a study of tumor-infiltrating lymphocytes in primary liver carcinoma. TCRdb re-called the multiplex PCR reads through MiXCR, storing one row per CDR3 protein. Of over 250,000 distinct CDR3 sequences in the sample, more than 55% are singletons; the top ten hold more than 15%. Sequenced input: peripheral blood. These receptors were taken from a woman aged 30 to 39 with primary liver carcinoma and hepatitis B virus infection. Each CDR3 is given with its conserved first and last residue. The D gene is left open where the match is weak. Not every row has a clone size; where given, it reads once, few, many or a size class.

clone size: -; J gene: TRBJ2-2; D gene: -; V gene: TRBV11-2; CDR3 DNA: TGTGCCAGCAGCGAGGACATACGGAACATCGGGGAGCTGTTTTTT; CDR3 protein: CASSEDIRNIGELFF
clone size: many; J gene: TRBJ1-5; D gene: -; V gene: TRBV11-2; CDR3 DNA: TGTGCCAGCAGCTGGAGCAATAGCAATCAGCCCCAGCATTTT; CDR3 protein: CASSWSNSNQPQHF
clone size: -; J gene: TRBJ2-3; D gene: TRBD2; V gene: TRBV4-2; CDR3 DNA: TGTGCCAGCAGCCAAGAATTGGGAGCGGGAGAAGCAGATACGCAGTATTTT; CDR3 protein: CASSQELGAGEADTQYF
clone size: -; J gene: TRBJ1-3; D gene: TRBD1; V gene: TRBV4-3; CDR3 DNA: TGCGCCAGCGGCCACGGGACAGGGGCGGGAAACACCATATATTTT; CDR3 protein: CASGHGTGAGNTIYF
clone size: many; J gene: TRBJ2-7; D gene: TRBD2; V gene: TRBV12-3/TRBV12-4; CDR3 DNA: TGTGCCAGCAGTCGCGGAGCGGGAGTCTCCTACGAGCAGTACTTC; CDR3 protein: CASSRGAGVSYEQYF
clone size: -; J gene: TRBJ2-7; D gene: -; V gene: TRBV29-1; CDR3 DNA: TGCAGCGCGGTTAGGCTGCTTGGGGATGAGCAGTACTTC; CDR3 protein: CSAVRLLGDEQYF
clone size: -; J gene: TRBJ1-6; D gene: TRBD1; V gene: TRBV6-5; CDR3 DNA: TGTGCCAGCAGTCACGACAGGGGTCGCGGAAATTCACCCCTCCACTTT; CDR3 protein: CASSHDRGRGNSPLHF
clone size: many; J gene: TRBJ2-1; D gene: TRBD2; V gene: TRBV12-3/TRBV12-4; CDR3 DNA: TGTGCCAGCAGTTTAGCGCTAGCGGGTAATGAGCAGTTCTTC; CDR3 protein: CASSLALAGNEQFF
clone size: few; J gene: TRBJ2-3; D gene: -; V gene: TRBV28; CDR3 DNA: TGTGCCAGCAGTTTTCCCGGGAGTCTCACAGATACGCAGTATTTT; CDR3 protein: CASSFPGSLTDTQYF
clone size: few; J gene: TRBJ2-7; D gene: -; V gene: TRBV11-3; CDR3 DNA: TGTGCCAGCAGCTTAGGGTGGGGCACCCGTAAGGAGCAGTACTTC; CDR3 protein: CASSLGWGTRKEQYF
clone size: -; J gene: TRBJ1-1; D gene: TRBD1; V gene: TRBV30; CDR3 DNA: TGTGCCTGGAAGGGAACAGGGGGCGGAAGGGCTTTCTTT; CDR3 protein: CAWKGTGGGRAFF
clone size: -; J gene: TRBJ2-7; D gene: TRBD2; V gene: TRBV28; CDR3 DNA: TGTGCCAGCAGTGCCGGGACTAGCGCTCGGTGGGGCGAGCAGTACTTC; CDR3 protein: CASSAGTSARWGEQYF
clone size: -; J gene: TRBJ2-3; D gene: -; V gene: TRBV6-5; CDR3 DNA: TGTGCCAGCAGTTCTACACTGGGGGGGGCAGATACGCGGTATTTT; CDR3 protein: CASSSTLGGADTRYF
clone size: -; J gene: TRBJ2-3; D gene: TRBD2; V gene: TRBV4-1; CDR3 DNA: TGCGCCAGCAGCCAAGGGTTCGGACTAGTTGGCACAGATACGCGGTATTTT; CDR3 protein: CASSQGFGLVGTDTRYF
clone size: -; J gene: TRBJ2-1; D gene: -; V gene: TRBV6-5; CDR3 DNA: TGTGCCGGCAGGCCCGACAGTCTCGCTACCTCCTACAATGAGCAGTTCTTC; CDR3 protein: CAGRPDSLATSYNEQFF
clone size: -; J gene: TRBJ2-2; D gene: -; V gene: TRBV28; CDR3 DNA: TGTGCCAGCAGTTTTTCAGGTCTTATCAGCGGGGAGCTGTTTTTT; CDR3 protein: CASSFSGLISGELFF
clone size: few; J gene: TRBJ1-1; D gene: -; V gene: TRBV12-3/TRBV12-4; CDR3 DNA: TGTGCCAGCAGTTTATTATCAGGGAACACTGAAGCTTTCTTT; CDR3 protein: CASSLLSGNTEAFF
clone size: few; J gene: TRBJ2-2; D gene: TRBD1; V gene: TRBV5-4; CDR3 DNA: TGTGCCAGCAGCGGACAGGTTAACACCGGGGAGCTGTTTTTT; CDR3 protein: CASSGQVNTGELFF
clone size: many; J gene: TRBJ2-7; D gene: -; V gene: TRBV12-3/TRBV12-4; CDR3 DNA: TGTGCCAGCAGTTTACGGGACGGCTACGAGCAGTACTTC; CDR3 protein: CASSLRDGYEQYF
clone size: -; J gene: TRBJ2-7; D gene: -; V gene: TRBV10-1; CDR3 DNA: TGCACCAGCAATGGGAACGAGCAGTACTTC; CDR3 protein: CTSNGNEQYF
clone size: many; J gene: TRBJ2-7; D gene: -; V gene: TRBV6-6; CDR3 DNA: TGTGCCAGCAGTTACTCGGGAGGGGGCTACGAGCAGTACTTC; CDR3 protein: CASSYSGGGYEQYF
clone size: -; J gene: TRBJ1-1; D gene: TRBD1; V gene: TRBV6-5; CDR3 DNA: TGTGCCAGCAGGGGGACAGGGACGAAGGCTGAAGCTTTCTTT; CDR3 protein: CASRGTGTKAEAFF
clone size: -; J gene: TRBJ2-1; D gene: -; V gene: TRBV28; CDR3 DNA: TGTGCCAGTCGTGGTCCGGGACCCAGCTCCTACAATGAGCGGTTCTTC; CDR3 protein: CASRGPGPSSYNERFF
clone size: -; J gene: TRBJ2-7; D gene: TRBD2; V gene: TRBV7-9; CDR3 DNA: TGTGCCAGCAGCTCCACGACTAGCGGGAGTGCGTACTTC; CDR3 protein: CASSSTTSGSAYF
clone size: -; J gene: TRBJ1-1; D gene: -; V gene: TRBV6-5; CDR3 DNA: TGTGCCAGCAGTTACTCAGAGGGTGGCACTGAAGCTTTCTTT; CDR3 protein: CASSYSEGGTEAFF
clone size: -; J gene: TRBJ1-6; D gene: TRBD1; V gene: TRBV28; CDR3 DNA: TGTGCCAGCAGTGACAGGGGAGGTTCACCCCTCCACTTT; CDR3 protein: CASSDRGGSPLHF
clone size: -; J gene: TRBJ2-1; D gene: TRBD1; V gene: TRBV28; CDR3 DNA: TGTGCCAGCTGGGACAGAGTTTATGAGCAGTTCTTC; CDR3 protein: CASWDRVYEQFF
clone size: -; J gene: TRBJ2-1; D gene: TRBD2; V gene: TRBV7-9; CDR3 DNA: TGTGCCAGCAGCTTAGCCCCCGGCGCTAGCGGGAAAACCTACAATGAGCAGTTCTTC; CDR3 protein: CASSLAPGASGKTYNEQFF
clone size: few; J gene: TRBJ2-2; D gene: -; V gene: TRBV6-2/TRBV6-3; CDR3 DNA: TGTGCCAGCGTAGGTAGCGTGAACACCGGGGAGCTGTTTTTT; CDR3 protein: CASVGSVNTGELFF
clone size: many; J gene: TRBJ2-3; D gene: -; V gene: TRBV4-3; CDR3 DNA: TGCGCCAGCAGCCAAGATCTTGGGTCCACAGATACGCAGTATTTT; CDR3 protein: CASSQDLGSTDTQYF
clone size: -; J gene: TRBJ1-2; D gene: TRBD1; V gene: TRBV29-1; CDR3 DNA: TGCAGCGTTGAAAGGGACAGGCCTCTCTATGGTTACACCTTC; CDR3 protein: CSVERDRPLYGYTF
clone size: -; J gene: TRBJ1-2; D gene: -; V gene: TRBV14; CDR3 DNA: TGTGCCAGGAGCCAAGATTTTAACTATGGCTACACCTTC; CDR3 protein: CARSQDFNYGYTF
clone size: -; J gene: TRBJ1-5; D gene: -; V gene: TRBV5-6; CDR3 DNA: TGTGCCAGCAGCTTGGAAATAATACGGCAGTCGAGCAATCAGCCCCAGCATTTT; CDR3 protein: CASSLEIIRQSSNQPQHF
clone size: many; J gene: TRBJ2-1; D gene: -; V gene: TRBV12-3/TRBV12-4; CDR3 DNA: TGTGCCAGCAGTTCGCTCCAAAATGAGCAGTTCTTC; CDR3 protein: CASSSLQNEQFF
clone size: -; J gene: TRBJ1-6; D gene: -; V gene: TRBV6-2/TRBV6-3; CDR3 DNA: TGTGCCAGCAGTTACACCCGATACCGGATAGGGGAATCACCCCTCCACTTT; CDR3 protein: CASSYTRYRIGESPLHF
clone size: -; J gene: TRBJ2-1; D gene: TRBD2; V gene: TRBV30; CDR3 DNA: TGTGCCTCCCCCCTAGCGGGAGGGGAAAACAATGAGCAGTTCTTC; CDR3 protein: CASPLAGGENNEQFF
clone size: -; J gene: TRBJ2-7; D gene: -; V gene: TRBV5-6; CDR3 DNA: TGTGCCAGCAGCCCACAAGGGTTACAATACGAGCAGTACTTC; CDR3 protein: CASSPQGLQYEQYF
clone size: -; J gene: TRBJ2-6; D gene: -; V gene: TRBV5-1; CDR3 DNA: TGCGCCAGCAGCGTAGGATCTGTTGGGGCCAATCTCCTGACTTTC; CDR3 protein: CASSVGSVGANLLTF
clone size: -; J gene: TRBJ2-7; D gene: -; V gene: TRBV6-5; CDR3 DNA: TGTGCCAGCAGTTACAAGGACATTAGCTCCTATGATCAGTACTTC; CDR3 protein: CASSYKDISSYDQYF
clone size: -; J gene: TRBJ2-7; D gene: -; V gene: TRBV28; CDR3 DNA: TGTGCCAGCAGTTCTCCCTTCATGGTCCGTCGGCAGCAGTACTTC; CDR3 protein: CASSSPFMVRRQQYF
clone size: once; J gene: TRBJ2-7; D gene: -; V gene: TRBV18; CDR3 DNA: TGTGCCAGCTCACCACCCACAAGATTCTACGAGCAGTACTTC; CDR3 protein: CASSPPTRFYEQYF
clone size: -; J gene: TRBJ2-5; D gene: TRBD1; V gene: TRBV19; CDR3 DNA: TGTGCCAGTAGAGACAGGGGGCAAGAGACCCAGTACTTC; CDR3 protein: CASRDRGQETQYF
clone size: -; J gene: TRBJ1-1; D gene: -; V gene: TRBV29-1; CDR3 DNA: TGCAGCGTTTCCAGACAGCTGAACACTGAAGCTTTCTTT; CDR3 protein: CSVSRQLNTEAFF
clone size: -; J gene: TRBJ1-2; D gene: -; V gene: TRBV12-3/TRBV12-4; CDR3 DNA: TGTGCCAGCAGTTTAGTACTCACAGGCTATGGCTACACCTTC; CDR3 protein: CASSLVLTGYGYTF
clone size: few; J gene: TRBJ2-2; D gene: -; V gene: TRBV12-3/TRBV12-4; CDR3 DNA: TGTGCCAGCAGAAAAGTCCCGAACACCGGGGAGCTGTTTTTT; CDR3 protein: CASRKVPNTGELFF
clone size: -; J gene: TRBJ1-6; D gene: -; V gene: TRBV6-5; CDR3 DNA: TGTGCCAGCAGTCACGGGCAGCGAAATTCACCCCTCCACTTT; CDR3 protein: CASSHGQRNSPLHF
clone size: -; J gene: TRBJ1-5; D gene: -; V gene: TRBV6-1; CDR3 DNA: TGTGCCAGCAGTTGGGAAGATGGCCTCGATCAGCCCCAGCATTTT; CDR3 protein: CASSWEDGLDQPQHF
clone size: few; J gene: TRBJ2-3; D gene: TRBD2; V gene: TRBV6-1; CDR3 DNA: TGTGCCAGCAGCCGGGGACTACAGTACAGCACAGATACGCAGTATTTT; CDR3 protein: CASSRGLQYSTDTQYF
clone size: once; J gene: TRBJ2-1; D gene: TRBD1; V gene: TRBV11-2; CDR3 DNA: TGTGCCAGCAGCTCGACCGGGACAGATGAAGAGTTCTTC; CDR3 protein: CASSSTGTDEEFF
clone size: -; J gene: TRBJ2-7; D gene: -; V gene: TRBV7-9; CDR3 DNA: TGTGCCAGCAGCTCCCGAGGACAGTCACGACGCTCCTACGAGCAGTACTTC; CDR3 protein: CASSSRGQSRRSYEQYF
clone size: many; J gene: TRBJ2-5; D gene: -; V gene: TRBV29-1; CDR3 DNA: TGCAGCGTTGGTTCTAGCCAAGAGACCCAGTACTTC; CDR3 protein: CSVGSSQETQYF
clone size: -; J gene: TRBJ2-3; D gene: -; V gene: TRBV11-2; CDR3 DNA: TGTGCCAGCAGCTTCTCAGCGGGTTATCGAGATGCGCAATATTTT; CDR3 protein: CASSFSAGYRDAQYF
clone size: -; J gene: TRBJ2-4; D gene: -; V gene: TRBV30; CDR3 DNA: TGTGCCTGGAGTCTCGCCAAAAACATTCAGTACTTC; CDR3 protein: CAWSLAKNIQYF
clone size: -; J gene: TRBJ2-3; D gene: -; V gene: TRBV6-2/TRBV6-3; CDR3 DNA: TGTGCCAGCAGTTACTCGAGGTCAGATACGCAGTATTTT; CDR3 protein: CASSYSRSDTQYF
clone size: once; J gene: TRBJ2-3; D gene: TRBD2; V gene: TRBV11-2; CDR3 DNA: TGTTCCAGCACCCTCCGACTAGCGGTCACAGATTTGCAGTATTTT; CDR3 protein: CSSTLRLAVTDLQYF
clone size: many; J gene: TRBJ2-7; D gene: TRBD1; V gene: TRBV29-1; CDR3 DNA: TGCAGCGGGACCGCCGGGACAGGCCTGAAGTACTTC; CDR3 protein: CSGTAGTGLKYF
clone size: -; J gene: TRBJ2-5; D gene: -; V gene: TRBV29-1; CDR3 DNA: TGCAGCGTTGAAGGGGATCTGCGTCCACCGGGCCCGAGTCTAGAGACCCAGAACTTC; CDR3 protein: CSVEGDLRPPGPSLETQNF